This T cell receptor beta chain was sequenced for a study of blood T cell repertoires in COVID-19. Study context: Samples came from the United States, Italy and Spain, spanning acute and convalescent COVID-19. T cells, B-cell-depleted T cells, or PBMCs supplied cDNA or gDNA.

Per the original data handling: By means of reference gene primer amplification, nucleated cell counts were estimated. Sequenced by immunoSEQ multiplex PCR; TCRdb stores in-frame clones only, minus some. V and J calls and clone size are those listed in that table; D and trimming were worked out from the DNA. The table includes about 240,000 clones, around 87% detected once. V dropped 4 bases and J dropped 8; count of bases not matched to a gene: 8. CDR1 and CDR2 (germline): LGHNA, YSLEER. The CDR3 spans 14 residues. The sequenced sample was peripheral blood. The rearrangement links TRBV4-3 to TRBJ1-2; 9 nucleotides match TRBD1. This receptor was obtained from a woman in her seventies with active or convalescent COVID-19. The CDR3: CASSPDRGMRGYTF. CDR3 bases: TGCGCCAGCAGCCCGGACAGGGGAATGCGGGGCTACACCTTC.